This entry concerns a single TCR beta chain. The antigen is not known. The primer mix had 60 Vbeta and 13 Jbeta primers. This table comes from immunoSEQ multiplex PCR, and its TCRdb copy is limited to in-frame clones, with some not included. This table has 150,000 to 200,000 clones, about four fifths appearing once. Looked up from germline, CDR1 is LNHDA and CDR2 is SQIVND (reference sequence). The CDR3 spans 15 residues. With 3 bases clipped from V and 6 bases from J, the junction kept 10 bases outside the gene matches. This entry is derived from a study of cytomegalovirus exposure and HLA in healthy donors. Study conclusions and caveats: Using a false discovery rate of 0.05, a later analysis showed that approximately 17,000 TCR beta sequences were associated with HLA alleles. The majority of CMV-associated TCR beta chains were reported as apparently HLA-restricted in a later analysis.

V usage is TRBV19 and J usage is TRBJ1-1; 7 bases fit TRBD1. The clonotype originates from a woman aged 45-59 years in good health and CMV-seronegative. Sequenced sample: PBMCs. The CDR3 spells CASSMTPPGQAEAFF. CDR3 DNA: TGTGCCAGTAGTATGACACCTCCCGGACAGGCTGAAGCTTTCTTT.